A selection of T cell receptor beta chains follows, all from one sample in a study of CD8+ T cells in alopecia areata. Repertoires were generated with immunoSEQ multiplex PCR, while TCRdb's copy carries only in-frame clones and drops some. The sample shows more than 200,000 clones, 67% of them seen only once. The source was CD4+ T cells sorted from blood, collected at week 0. The receptors shown here come from a human donor with alopecia areata. Both conserved end residues are part of each CDR3. The D gene is left open where the match is weak. Expanded clones get a size class; other rows say once, few or many, or leave the size out.

size	D	V	J	CDR3	DNA
few	TRBD1	TRBV29-1	TRBJ2-7	CSVTAQGALSPYEQYF	TGCAGCGTTACAGCTCAGGGGGCGCTGAGTCCCTACGAGCAGTACTTC
once	NA	TRBV5-1	TRBJ2-1	CASSLNRLEQFF	TGCGCCAGCAGCTTGAATAGGTTAGAACAGTTCTTC
NA	NA	TRBV29-1	TRBJ2-3	CSVARTSGDEDTQYF	TGCAGCGTTGCTAGGACTTCGGGGGACGAAGATACGCAGTATTTT
NA	NA	TRBV18	TRBJ2-5	CASSPPSGRETQYF	TGTGCCAGCTCACCACCTAGCGGAAGGGAGACCCAGTACTTC
NA	NA	TRBV6-5	TRBJ1-1	CASSGRGENTEAFF	TGTGCCAGCAGTGGACGCGGGGAGAACACTGAAGCTTTCTTT
NA	NA	TRBV5-1	TRBJ2-7	CASSQTDYEQYF	TGCGCCAGCAGCCAGACAGACTACGAGCAGTACTTC
NA	TRBD1	TRBV6-1	TRBJ1-2	CASSSGTGNYGYTF	TGTGCCAGCAGCTCCGGGACAGGGAACTATGGCTACACCTTC
NA	NA	TRBV7-2	TRBJ2-1	CASSPRGMAGLSYNEQFF	TGTGCCAGCAGCCCTAGAGGGATGGCGGGGCTCTCCTACAATGAGCAGTTCTTC
once	NA	TRBV20-1	TRBJ1-1	CSARTTEAFF	TGCAGTGCTAGGACGACAGAAGCTTTCTTT
NA	TRBD2	TRBV29-1	TRBJ2-1	CSDRLAGGRNEQFF	TGCAGCGATCGACTAGCGGGGGGGCGGAATGAGCAGTTCTTC
NA	TRBD2	TRBV5-1	TRBJ2-5	CASSQGLAGAETQYF	TGCGCCAGCAGCCAAGGACTAGCGGGGGCGGAGACCCAGTACTTC
NA	NA	TRBV25-1	TRBJ1-2	CASSEGGYWYGYTF	TGTGCCAGCAGTGAAGGAGGGTATTGGTATGGCTACACCTTC
once	NA	TRBV30	TRBJ2-1	CAWSALISVGEQFF	TGTGCCTGGAGTGCCCTGATCTCGGTCGGTGAGCAGTTCTTC
NA	TRBD2	TRBV6-5	TRBJ2-5	CASSDGGNRAQYF	TGTGCCAGCAGTGACGGGGGGAATCGGGCCCAGTACTTC
few	NA	TRBV10-3	TRBJ2-3	CAISPRDTDTQYF	TGTGCCATCAGTCCCAGGGACACAGATACGCAGTATTTT
few	NA	TRBV10-3	TRBJ2-6	CAISESRGQGSGANVLTF	TGTGCCATCAGTGAGTCGCGGGGTCAGGGATCTGGGGCCAACGTCCTGACTTTC
NA	NA	TRBV29-1	TRBJ1-2	CSVGVHTF	TGCAGCGTTGGGGTACACACCTTC
few	NA	TRBV29-1	TRBJ1-1	CSVEHRTEAFF	TGCAGCGTTGAACATAGGACTGAAGCTTTCTTT
NA	NA	TRBV29-1	TRBJ2-3	CSVVGTFVVDTQYF	TGCAGCGTTGTGGGGACTTTCGTAGTGGATACGCAGTATTTT
NA	TRBD2	TRBV6-5	TRBJ2-5	CASSLGGTNQETQYF	TGTGCCAGCAGCTTGGGGGGGACGAACCAAGAGACCCAGTACTTC
NA	NA	TRBV9	TRBJ2-3	CASSVARGGTDTQYF	TGTGCCAGCAGCGTAGCTCGGGGAGGCACAGATACGCAGTATTTT
NA	NA	TRBV15	TRBJ1-5	CATSRAGDTGTQHF	TGTGCCACCAGCAGAGCTGGAGATACAGGAACCCAGCATTTT
NA	NA	TRBV2	TRBJ1-5	CASSSDSGRQPQHF	TGTGCCAGCAGTTCCGACTCGGGTCGTCAGCCCCAGCATTTT
NA	NA	TRBV7-8	TRBJ1-1	CASSRDSSRTEAFF	TGTGCCAGCAGCAGAGACAGCTCCCGGACTGAAGCTTTCTTT
NA	TRBD1	TRBV10-3	TRBJ2-3	CAISGQVGTDTQYF	TGTGCCATCAGCGGACAGGTTGGCACAGATACGCAGTATTTT
NA	TRBD2	TRBV6-6	TRBJ2-7	CASSDGGGDYEQYF	TGTGCCAGCAGTGACGGCGGGGGGGACTACGAGCAGTACTTC
NA	NA	TRBV29-1	TRBJ1-1	CSAGTFNTEAFF	TGCAGCGCTGGGACGTTTAACACTGAAGCTTTCTTT
NA	NA	TRBV30	TRBJ1-5	CAWSNGVNQPQHF	TGTGCCTGGAGTAATGGGGTGAATCAGCCCCAGCATTTT
NA	NA	TRBV15	TRBJ2-2	CATSRAGPSTGELFF	TGTGCCACCAGCAGGGCCGGGCCTTCCACCGGGGAGCTGTTTTTT
NA	TRBD1	TRBV29-1	TRBJ2-7	CSVAGTGGGEQYF	TGCAGCGTTGCCGGGACAGGGGGGGGAGAGCAGTACTTC
NA	NA	TRBV15	TRBJ1-5	CATSRAGPTSRGNQPQHF	TGTGCCACCAGCAGAGCCGGTCCCACGTCGCGCGGCAATCAGCCCCAGCATTTT
NA	TRBD2	TRBV30	TRBJ2-3	CAQGLASTDTQYF	TGTGCCCAGGGACTAGCTTCCACAGATACGCAGTATTTT
few	TRBD1	TRBV29-1	TRBJ2-7	CSVEDTGQGAYEQYF	TGCAGCGTTGAAGATACGGGACAGGGGGCCTACGAGCAGTACTTC
few	NA	TRBV10-3	TRBJ2-1	CAISEGDYNEQFF	TGTGCCATCAGTGAAGGAGATTACAATGAGCAGTTCTTC
NA	NA	TRBV29-1	TRBJ2-3	CSVGLLRADTQYF	TGCAGCGTGGGACTCCTCAGGGCAGATACGCAGTATTTT
few	TRBD1	TRBV7-2	TRBJ1-2	CASSARTGPRGYTF	TGTGCCAGCAGCGCAAGGACAGGCCCTCGGGGCTACACCTTC
NA	NA	TRBV29-1	TRBJ2-7	CSVDPQGSGYEQYF	TGCAGCGTTGACCCGCAGGGTTCGGGCTACGAGCAGTACTTC
NA	NA	TRBV5-6	TRBJ1-1	CASSLVGRAEAFF	TGTGCCAGCAGCTTGGTCGGCAGGGCTGAAGCTTTCTTT
NA	NA	TRBV10-3	TRBJ2-7	CAIRPPQLDEQYF	TGTGCCATCAGGCCCCCACAGCTCGACGAGCAGTACTTC
few	NA	TRBV18	TRBJ2-2	CASSPRLTRSNGELFF	TGTGCCAGCTCACCACGCTTGACACGTTCCAACGGGGAGCTGTTTTTT
NA	NA	TRBV29-1	TRBJ1-6	CSVALGPRNSPLHF	TGCAGCGTTGCCCTGGGACCGAGAAATTCACCCCTCCACTTT
NA	NA	TRBV30	TRBJ2-1	CAWSIGWEQFF	TGTGCCTGGAGTATTGGATGGGAGCAGTTCTTC
NA	NA	TRBV18	TRBJ1-2	CASSPSRDMNYGYTF	TGTGCCAGCTCACCATCCCGGGACATGAACTATGGCTACACCTTC
few	NA	TRBV29-1	TRBJ1-1	CSVDTVNTEAFF	TGCAGCGTTGACACCGTGAACACTGAAGCTTTCTTT
NA	TRBD2	TRBV10-3	TRBJ2-1	CAISGGLADLFNEQFF	TGTGCCATCAGTGGGGGACTAGCGGACCTTTTCAATGAGCAGTTCTTC
NA	NA	TRBV25-1	TRBJ1-2	CASSDSGFYGYTF	TGTGCCAGCAGTGATTCCGGATTCTATGGCTACACCTTC
NA	NA	TRBV29-1	TRBJ2-1	CSASGGQQQFF	TGCAGCGCCTCCGGGGGGCAGCAGCAGTTCTTC
NA	NA	TRBV19	TRBJ1-5	CASRYSVYSNQPQHF	TGTGCCAGTAGGTACAGCGTCTATAGCAATCAGCCCCAGCATTTT
NA	NA	TRBV29-1	TRBJ2-1	CSVEDQRANEQFF	TGCAGCGTTGAAGATCAGAGGGCCAATGAGCAGTTCTTC
NA	NA	TRBV29-1	TRBJ2-3	CSVADRADTQYF	TGCAGCGTCGCCGACCGGGCAGATACGCAGTATTTT
NA	TRBD1	TRBV7-2	TRBJ2-1	CASSLVGQGVGEQFF	TGTGCCAGCAGCTTAGTGGGACAGGGGGTGGGTGAGCAGTTCTTC
few	TRBD1	TRBV29-1	TRBJ1-2	CSVGPGQASYGYTF	TGCAGCGTTGGTCCGGGACAGGCCTCCTATGGCTACACCTTC
NA	TRBD1	TRBV30	TRBJ1-1	CAWTRQGTAFF	TGTGCCTGGACAAGACAGGGAACGGCTTTCTTT